These 17 T cell receptor beta chains came from one sample sequenced in a study of cytomegalovirus exposure and HLA in healthy donors. PCR used 60 Vbeta primers and 13 Jbeta primers. Sequenced by immunoSEQ multiplex PCR; TCRdb stores in-frame clones only, minus some. The profile shows about 110,000 clones, roughly two thirds of them singletons. The sample consisted of PBMCs. Receptors originate from a female donor in good health and CMV-seronegative.

The chain's CDR3 is CASSLGLVTDTQYF. Written as DNA, the CDR3 is TGTGCCAGCAGCTTAGGACTCGTCACAGATACGCAGTATTTT. This chain links TRBV11-3 with TRBJ2-3; D is unresolved. The CDR3 spans 14 residues. V lost 1 base and J 2 bases, leaving 7 bases between the germline ends. Germline assignment: CDR1 SGHNT and CDR2 YENEEA.

This clone was detected only a few times. V gene TRBV2 combines with J gene TRBJ2-3; TRBD2 agrees at 13 bases. This CDR3 spans 14 amino acids. Germline CDR1 SNHLY, CDR2 FYNNEI. J was trimmed by 3 bases and V by 8 bases; bases with no gene match: 2. This chain's CDR3 is CASGGLAGTDTQYF. The CDR3 DNA reads TGTGCCAGCGGGGGACTAGCGGGGACAGATACGCAGTATTTT.

This chain uses TRBV6-5 with TRBJ2-7; a weak D match, TRBD2 (5 bases). V was cut by 11 bases and J by 2 bases, with 10 bases left in between. The germline gives CDR1 MNHEY, CDR2 SVGAGI. The CDR3 sequence is 11 residues long. CDR3 sequence: CAAGWPYEQYF. Written as DNA, the CDR3 is TGTGCCGCGGGTTGGCCCTACGAGCAGTACTTC.

This clone has just a few counts. This sequence joins TRBV6-5 and TRBJ1-1; D is unclear. V lost 7 bases and J lost 1, with 10 bases in between. Germline CDR1 is MNHEY and CDR2 is SVGAGI. This CDR3 comprises 13 residues. This CDR3 reads CASTKGGNTEAFF. The CDR3 DNA sequence: TGTGCCAGCACAAAAGGCGGGAACACTGAAGCTTTCTTT.

The J gene is TRBJ1-1, the V gene TRBV27; possible D gene TRBD1, 6 bases. CDR3 length: 13 amino acids. CDR1 MNHEY and CDR2 SMNVEV come from the germline V gene (reference sequence). Trimming stripped 3 bases from V and 10 bases from J, with 15 bases between. CDR3 region: CASSFAGASIAFF. CDR3 DNA: TGTGCCAGCAGTTTTGCAGGGGCGAGCATAGCTTTCTTT.

This clone was counted many times. J is TRBJ2-7 and V is TRBV5-5, with 8 bases that match TRBD1. The V gene's germline CDR1 is SGHKS and CDR2 YYEKEE (reference sequence). This CDR3 is 18 amino acids long. With V trimmed by 0 bases and J by 3 bases, 14 bases remained unmatched. The CDR3 nucleotides read TGTGCCAGCAGCTTGGAGCTATCAGGGGGCTCTCACAACTACGAGCAGTACTTC. Its protein product is CASSLELSGGSHNYEQYF.

The chain has TRBV2 and TRBJ1-2, with 9 bases matching TRBD1. Germline CDR1 and CDR2: SNHLY and FYNNEI. The CDR3 is 14 residues long. Trimming at V came to 6 bases and at J to 4 bases, leaving 6 bases not matched to a gene. The DNA of the CDR3 is TGTGCCAGCAGAAGAGACAGGGGGAGCTATGGCTACACCTTC. Protein sequence: CASRRDRGSYGYTF.

For this clone: A junction end diverges from the germline sequence, so it may reflect a read error. This sequence joins TRBV7-7 and TRBJ2-5, with 8 bases identical to TRBD2. Germline values: CDR1 SSHAT, CDR2 FNYEAQ (reference sequence). This CDR3 region has 16 residues. CDR3 sequence reads: CASSSSTGGAWETQYF. CDR3 bases: TGTGCTAGCAGCTCGAGCACGGGGGGGGCGTGGGAGACCCAGTACTTC. Full variable domain (missing parts from reference TRBV7-7 and TRBJ2-5): GAGVSQSPRYKVTKRGQDVTLRCDPISSHATLYWYQQALGQGPEFLTYFNYEAQPDKSGLPSDRFSAERPEGSISTLTIQRTEQRDSAMYRCASSSSTGGAWETQYFGPGTRLLVL.

The chain uses TRBV28 and TRBJ2-7; weak D call: TRBD2 (6 bases). The germline V gene encodes CDR1 MDHEN and CDR2 SYDVKM. CDR3 length: 12 residues. Deletions cut 2 bases from V and 5 bases from J, with 7 bases between. The CDR3 DNA reads as TGTGCCAGCAGTTTAGGGGGGAACGAGCAGTACTTC. Amino acids: CASSLGGNEQYF.

The chain recombines TRBV6-5 with TRBJ1-2; possibly TRBD1 for D (5 bases). From germline, CDR1 is MNHEY and CDR2 SVGAGI. The V gene lost 3 bases and the J gene lost 0 bases, with 14 bases spanning the gap. The CDR3 is made up of 16 amino acids. In nucleotides, the CDR3 is TGTGCCAGCAGTTATCAGATAGACAGCACTAACTATGGCTACACCTTC. Translating it yields CASSYQIDSTNYGYTF.

The genes are TRBV5-1 and TRBJ1-1; D perhaps matches TRBD1 (6 bases). V lost 4 bases to trimming and J lost 5 bases, with 18 bases between them. Per germline, CDR1 SGHRS and CDR2 YFSETQ. CDR3 length equals 15 residues. CDR3 sequence: CASSIWGGGGTEAFF. CDR3 coding DNA: TGCGCCAGCAGCATCTGGGGAGGGGGAGGGACTGAAGCTTTCTTT.

This clone was observed once. The chain links TRBV2 to TRBJ2-3; D uncertain. The CDR3 is 12 amino acids. V was cut by 5 bases and J by 8 bases, with 11 bases left in between. Per germline, CDR1 SNHLY and CDR2 FYNNEI. The CDR3 sequence is CASSLVLSTQYF. For the CDR3, the DNA is TGTGCCAGCAGTCTCGTGCTGAGTACGCAGTATTTT.

The chain uses TRBV6-1 and TRBJ2-1, with D unresolved. The CDR3 is 16 amino acids. V lost 2 bases and J lost 5, with 16 bases in between. Germline V gene lookup returns CDR1 MNHNS and CDR2 SASEGT. CDR3: CASSETRRSTHNEQFF. CDR3 nucleotide sequence: TGTGCCAGCAGTGAAACTCGGAGAAGTACCCACAATGAGCAGTTCTTC.

The V gene is TRBV10-3, the J gene TRBJ2-5; weak D call: TRBD1 (5 bases). The CDR3 consists of 17 residues. Looked up from germline, CDR1 is ENHRY and CDR2 is SYGVKD. The ends were cut back, 3 bases at V and 4 bases at J, with 21 bases in the middle. The DNA of the CDR3 is TGTGCCATCAGTGACCCAGGGCGAATACGGACGCGAGAGACCCAGTACTTC. Residues: CAISDPGRIRTRETQYF.

The chain combines TRBV5-1 with TRBJ2-1; 9 nucleotides match TRBD2. V shed 2 bases and J 8 bases; nucleotides not matched to a gene: 8. The CDR3 is 15 amino acids. Germline V CDR1 and CDR2: SGHRS, YFSETQ. The CDR3 bases are TGCGCCAGCAGCTTAGTGGTAGCGGGAGCCCATGAGCAGTTCTTC. This translates into CASSLVVAGAHEQFF.

CDR3 DNA: TGTGCCAGCAGGAAGGGGTTGAACACTGAAGCTTTCTTT. It yields the protein CASRKGLNTEAFF. The chain carries TRBV27 and TRBJ1-1; a possible D gene is TRBD1 (5 bases). CDR3 length: 13 amino acids. Trimming pared 6 bases from V and 0 bases from J, leaving 8 bases between. CDR1 and CDR2 (germline): MNHEY, SMNVEV (reference sequence).

The CDR3 nucleotides are TGTGCCAGCAGCCAGGGGACTGAAGCTTTCTTT. Amino acid sequence: CASSQGTEAFF. This chain joins TRBV6-5 and TRBJ1-1, with a tentative D call TRBD1 (6 bases). V dropped 6 bases and J dropped 5 bases, with 7 bases sitting between them. Germline V lookup: CDR1 MNHEY, CDR2 SVGAGI. The CDR3 runs to 11 residues.